This T cell receptor beta chain was profiled in a study of graft-versus-host responses after intestinal transplantation. Study-level background: Recipients received multivisceral, liver-intestinal, or isolated intestinal transplants. Anti-thymocyte globulin induction, then tacrolimus and steroids for roughly 3 years, went to all recipients.

With regard to this clone: What it binds is not known.

Only in-frame clones appear in the TCRdb table, and some are missing; sequencing was by immunoSEQ multiplex PCR. The sample holds 55,000 to 80,000 clones, 85% to 95% seen once. CDR3 length: 13 residues. With V trimmed by 2 bases and J by 6 bases, 2 bases remained unmatched. Germline V gives CDR1 SGHTA, CDR2 FQGTGA. Study findings and constraints: The marrow of recipients harbored GvH clones, and ileum or blood showed some of them first. Maximum circulating GvH clone levels tracked with early post-transplant HvG decreases.

The V call is TRBV7-3, the J call TRBJ2-7; 9 nucleotides agree with TRBD1. This material consisted of unstimulated CD8+ T cells sorted from spleen or lymph node cells, taken before transplant. This receptor was identified in a human donor who was the organ donor for an intestinal transplant. CDR3 sequence (DNA): TGTGCCAGCAGCTTATTGACAGGGGGCGAGCAGTACTTC. This gives the protein CASSLLTGGEQYF. Using reference TRBV7-3 and TRBJ2-7 for the parts outside the CDR3, the full variable domain is GAGVSQTPSNKVTEKGKYVELRCDPISGHTALYWYRQSLGQGPEFLIYFQGTGAADDSGLPNDRFFAVRPEGSVSTLKIQRTERGDSAVYLCASSLLTGGEQYFGPGTRLTVT.